The 31 T cell receptor beta chains presented below share a single source sample, sequenced in a study of cytomegalovirus exposure and HLA in healthy donors. 60 Vbeta and 13 Jbeta primers were used in PCR. The table came from immunoSEQ multiplex PCR; TCRdb's copy has only in-frame clones and leaves some out. This sample has about 200,000 clones; 75% to 90% occur once, and the top ten carry 0.25% to 0.4%. Sample: PBMCs. Every receptor here comes from a young woman in good health and CMV-seronegative.

V usage is TRBV2 and J usage is TRBJ2-7; 7 nucleotides align to TRBD2. The junction had 5 bases not matched to a gene; V was cut back by 3 bases and J by 3 bases. The germline CDR1 and CDR2 sequences are SNHLY and FYNNEI. There are 14 residues in the CDR3. The CDR3 region has the DNA TGTGCCAGCAGTGATTCCGGGACTAACTACGAGCAGTACTTC. Amino acid sequence: CASSDSGTNYEQYF.

The table lists this clone with a count of one. J is TRBJ1-5 and V is TRBV28, with 10 bases identical to TRBD1. CDR3 length: 14 residues. Trimming took 7 bases from V and 5 from J; bases not matched to a gene: 5. Germline CDR1 MDHEN, CDR2 SYDVKM. CDR3 DNA sequence: TGTGCCAGCACCTTGGACAGGGGGTATCAGCCCCAGCATTTT. This translates into CASTLDRGYQPQHF.

A word on this clone: An end of the junction differs from the germline gene, which may be a read error. The chain has TRBV6-6 and TRBJ1-5; 9 bases fit TRBD1. The V gene's germline CDR1 is MNHNY and CDR2 SVGAGI (reference sequence). This CDR3 comprises 15 residues. The CDR3 reads CASSYGTGGNQPQHF. Written as DNA, the CDR3 is TGTGCCAGCAGTTACGGTACAGGGGGCAACCAGCCCCAGCATTTT.

The chain carries TRBV18 and TRBJ2-7; D is perhaps TRBD1 (6 bases). This CDR3 has 14 amino acids. Trimming left V 3 bases short and J 6 bases short, with 15 bases between. Per germline, CDR1 KGHSH and CDR2 LQKENI. The CDR3: CASSPMRGSIEQYF. The CDR3 DNA follows: TGTGCCAGCTCACCGATGAGGGGGTCAATCGAGCAGTACTTC.

The chain joins TRBV19 to TRBJ2-1; TRBD2 aligns across 11 bases. Germline CDR1 LNHDA, CDR2 SQIVND (reference sequence). This CDR3 is 15 amino acids long. The trim removed 6 bases at V and 4 bases at J, leaving 5 bases unmatched. Here the CDR3 DNA reads TGTGCCAGTAGCCTTCTAGCGGGGGGATACAATGAGCAGTTCTTC. Amino acids: CASSLLAGGYNEQFF.

The chain combines TRBV6-1 with TRBJ1-2, with no clear D. The V end was cut by 3 bases, the J end by 7 bases, with 12 bases between. From germline, CDR1 is MNHNS and CDR2 SASEGT. The CDR3 is made up of 13 amino acids. Written as DNA, the CDR3 is TGTGCCAGCAGTGAGTGGCGGGAGGCTGGCTACACCTTC. Its protein is CASSEWREAGYTF.

The chain is built from TRBV6-1 and TRBJ2-5; 8 nucleotides agree with TRBD1. TRBJ2-7 explains the end of the DNA better; the J call may be wrong. CDR1 is MNHNS, CDR2 SASEGT, per germline. This CDR3 is built from 14 residues. CDR3 nucleotide sequence: TGTGCCAGCAGTGGACGACAGGGGTTGTCCGAGCAGTACTTC. Protein: CASSGRQGLSEQYF.

V usage is TRBV6-6 and J usage is TRBJ2-2; 8 positions match TRBD2. The CDR3 consists of 16 residues. Losses at the gene ends were 2 bases for V and 0 bases for J; bases not matched to a gene: 2. The V gene's germline CDR1 is MNHNY and CDR2 SVGAGI (reference sequence). The CDR3: CASSYEGLANTGELFF. CDR3 nucleotide sequence: TGTGCCAGCAGTTACGAGGGACTAGCGAACACCGGGGAGCTGTTTTTT.

V gene TRBV5-1 combines with J gene TRBJ2-1; 12 bases map to TRBD2. This CDR3 is built from 16 residues. J was trimmed by 10 bases and V by 0 bases; bases with no gene match: 8. CDR1 and CDR2 (germline): SGHRS, YFSETQ. The CDR3: CASSLEASGGVGEQFF. The CDR3 DNA follows: TGCGCCAGCAGCTTGGAGGCTAGCGGGGGGGTAGGAGAGCAGTTCTTC.

This chain uses TRBV14 with TRBJ2-1; 8 bases agree with TRBD2. The ends lost 2 bases at V and 9 bases at J; junction bases unmatched: 6. The CDR3 has 14 residues. The germline V gene has CDR1 SGHDN and CDR2 FVKESK. The chain's CDR3 is CASSQFGSGVEQFF. CDR3 sequence (DNA): TGTGCCAGCAGCCAATTTGGTAGCGGGGTTGAGCAGTTCTTC.

The chain combines TRBV6-5 with TRBJ1-6; D is ambiguous. Germline CDR1 and CDR2: MNHEY and SVGAGI. CDR3 length: 13 amino acids. V shed 1 base and J shed 7 bases, with 5 bases lying between them. CDR3 amino acids: CASSYWQNSPLHF. CDR3 DNA: TGTGCCAGCAGTTACTGGCAGAATTCACCCCTCCACTTT.

This clone has just a few counts. The chain links TRBV6-6 to TRBJ2-7, with D maybe TRBD1 (6 bases). The CDR3 covers 16 residues. Germline V lookup: CDR1 MNHNY, CDR2 SVGAGI (reference sequence). V was cut by 6 bases and J by 5 bases, with 23 bases left in between. CDR3 in amino acids: CASRPRRGDKEDEQYF. The DNA of the CDR3 is TGTGCCAGCAGGCCGCGGCGAGGGGACAAGGAAGACGAGCAGTACTTC.

The chain carries TRBV6-1 and TRBJ2-7; 11 bases agree with TRBD1. The CDR3 consists of 14 residues. V lost 4 bases to trimming and J lost 2 bases; unmatched junction nucleotides: 1. The V gene's germline CDR1 is MNHNS and CDR2 SASEGT. The CDR3 sequence: CASSGTGGAYEQYF. CDR3 DNA sequence: TGTGCCAGCAGTGGGACAGGGGGCGCCTACGAGCAGTACTTC.

This chain links TRBV4-1 with TRBJ1-5; possible D gene TRBD1, 6 bases. This CDR3 has 17 residues. Germline V lookup: CDR1 MGHRA, CDR2 YSYEKL. Trimming cost V 0 bases and J 0 bases, with 12 bases left between them. CDR3 region: CASSQDGGQYSNQPQHF. CDR3 nucleotide sequence: TGCGCCAGCAGCCAAGATGGGGGACAATATAGCAATCAGCCCCAGCATTTT.

The V call is TRBV5-1, the J call TRBJ2-1; TRBD1 agrees at 7 bases. Germline CDR1 reads SGHRS; CDR2 reads YFSETQ. The CDR3 is 13 residues long. With 4 bases clipped from V and 6 bases from J, the junction kept 4 bases outside the gene matches. The CDR3 nucleotides are TGCGCCAGCAGCCCTGACAGGGCCAATGAGCAGTTCTTC. Protein sequence: CASSPDRANEQFF.

CDR3 region: CASSARDRQNEQYF. The DNA for the CDR3 is TGTGCCAGCAGTGCCCGGGACAGACAAAACGAGCAGTACTTC. The chain is built from TRBV25-1 and TRBJ2-7, with 7 nucleotides matching TRBD1. The V and J ends lost 4 bases and 5 bases, in that order; junction bases with no gene match: 8. Germline V gene data show CDR1 as MGHDK and CDR2 as SYGVNS. The CDR3 extends over 14 amino acids.

The chain carries TRBV12-5 and TRBJ2-3; 7 nucleotides align to TRBD1. Germline CDR1 LGHNT, CDR2 FRNRAP. The junction had 4 bases not matched to a gene; V was cut back by 4 bases and J by 3 bases. The CDR3 consists of 14 residues. Here the CDR3 DNA reads TGTGCTAGTGGTTCGGGACAGACGACAGATACGCAGTATTTT. This codes for CASGSGQTTDTQYF.

The V and J genes are TRBV7-9 and TRBJ2-7, with D hard to call. Deletions cut 4 bases from V and 0 bases from J, with 4 bases between. The CDR3 totals 12 residues. Germline CDR1 and CDR2: SEHNR and FQNEAQ (reference sequence). Written as DNA, the CDR3 is TGTGCCAGCAGCTCAATCTCCTACGAGCAGTACTTC. It yields the protein CASSSISYEQYF.

The chain joins TRBV28 to TRBJ2-7; D possibly corresponds to TRBD1 (6 bases). CDR1 MDHEN and CDR2 SYDVKM come from the germline V gene. The CDR3 runs to 15 residues. Trimming stripped 3 bases from V and 2 bases from J, with 14 bases between. The CDR3 loop reads CASSFLTGGTYEQYF. CDR3 coding DNA: TGTGCCAGCAGTTTCTTGACAGGCGGCACCTACGAGCAGTACTTC.

This clone was seen more than once but under ten times. The rearrangement uses TRBV14 and TRBJ2-7; 7 bases fit TRBD2. The J segment lost 3 bases and the V segment lost 10 bases, leaving 9 bases of the junction unmatched. Germline CDR1 reads SGHDN; CDR2 reads FVKESK. The CDR3 is 13 residues long. Written as DNA, the CDR3 is TGTGCCAAGGAGTCAGGGACTATCTACGAGCAGTACTTC. Its protein is CAKESGTIYEQYF.

A single count supports this clone. V gene TRBV6-1 combines with J gene TRBJ1-2, with TRBD1 matching over 8 bases. The V gene end was trimmed by 6 bases and the J gene end by 8 bases; junction bases not matched to a gene: 14. Germline lookup yields CDR1 MNHNS and CDR2 SASEGT. CDR3 length equals 15 residues. CDR3 sequence: CASRLLGGTGWGYTF. The CDR3 nucleotides read TGTGCCAGCAGACTCCTCGGCGGGACAGGATGGGGCTACACCTTC.

This clone was seen only a few times. CDR3 amino acids: CASSLLAAVEQFF. The DNA of the CDR3 is TGTGCCAGCTCACTACTAGCCGCCGTTGAGCAGTTCTTC. The V call is TRBV18, the J call TRBJ2-1, with D perhaps matching TRBD2 (6 bases). Trimming took 4 bases from V and 9 from J, leaving 13 bases between them. CDR1 is KGHSH, CDR2 LQKENI, per germline. This CDR3 spans 13 amino acids.

The chain joins TRBV6-4 to TRBJ1-1; 9 bases align to TRBD1. The V segment lost 6 bases and the J segment 1 base; nucleotides outside the gene matches: 3. The germline CDR1 and CDR2 sequences are MRHNA and SNTAGT. This CDR3 is 14 amino acids long. Written as DNA, the CDR3 is TGTGCCAGCAGACGGGACAGGGAGAACACTGAAGCTTTCTTT. Its protein is CASRRDRENTEAFF.

The V and J genes are TRBV6-1 and TRBJ2-1; 9 bases are shared with TRBD2. This CDR3 comprises 16 residues. V shed 3 bases, J shed 7 bases, and the junction held 10 bases outside the gene matches. Per the germline V gene, CDR1 is MNHNS and CDR2 is SASEGT. CDR3 protein: CASSDEGGGARNEQFF. For the CDR3, the DNA is TGTGCCAGCAGTGACGAGGGCGGGGGGGCAAGGAATGAGCAGTTCTTC.

This rearrangement joins TRBV18 to TRBJ1-3, with D possibly being TRBD1 (6 bases). The V and J ends lost 3 bases and 0 bases respectively, with 9 bases between them. CDR3 size: 15 residues. Germline V gene data show CDR1 as KGHSH and CDR2 as LQKENI. The CDR3 reads CASSPGHHSGNTIYF. The CDR3 DNA reads as TGTGCCAGCTCACCGGGACACCACTCTGGAAACACCATATATTTT.

This chain connects TRBV2 to TRBJ1-2; D gene unclear. The CDR3 spans 14 residues. Germline V gene lookup returns CDR1 SNHLY and CDR2 FYNNEI. V lost 8 bases to trimming and J lost 0 bases, with 13 bases between them. CDR3 sequence (DNA): TGTGCCAGCCAGGAAACTTCCACTAACTATGGCTACACCTTC. This codes for CASQETSTNYGYTF.

The chain recombines TRBV6-1 with TRBJ2-7; a possible D gene is TRBD1 (5 bases). The germline gives CDR1 MNHNS, CDR2 SASEGT. Trimming left V 4 bases short and J 5 bases short, with 18 bases between. The CDR3 is 15 residues long. As DNA, the CDR3 is TGTGCCAGCAGTGGAATTGACAGACCTCCCCACGAGCAGTACTTC. Translation gives CASSGIDRPPHEQYF.

This clone appeared a few times. The chain is built from TRBV10-1 and TRBJ2-5, with D possibly TRBD1 on 6 matching bases. This CDR3 is built from 13 residues. The V end was cut by 3 bases, the J end by 2 bases, with 7 bases between. Germline V gene data show CDR1 as WNHNN and CDR2 as SYGVQD (reference sequence). The CDR3 here is CASSEGTQETQYF. The CDR3 nucleotides are TGCGCCAGCAGTGAAGGGACACAAGAGACCCAGTACTTC.

Concerning this clone: The junction shows a germline mismatch at one end, possibly a read error. The chain links TRBV7-8 to TRBJ2-1; D possibly corresponds to TRBD2 (5 bases). CDR1 is SGHVS, CDR2 FQNEAQ, per germline. CDR3 length: 15 amino acids. Written as DNA, the CDR3 is TGTGCCAGCAGCGTAGCTGCGGGTACCTACAATGAGCAGTTCTTC. It yields the protein CASSVAAGTYNEQFF.

V gene TRBV6-1 combines with J gene TRBJ2-5, with TRBD1 matching 10 bases. Germline trimming cut 6 bases from V and 4 bases from J; bases unmatched to any gene: 5. There are 14 residues in the CDR3. Germline loops: CDR1 MNHNS, CDR2 SASEGT. The CDR3 DNA follows: TGTGCCAGCAGCCAAGACAGGGGGCTAGAGACCCAGTACTTC. The encoded protein is CASSQDRGLETQYF.

The J gene is TRBJ2-7, the V gene TRBV19; 10 nucleotides align to TRBD2. The V and J ends lost 1 base and 6 bases, in that order; junction bases with no gene match: 6. The CDR3 is made up of 15 amino acids. The germline V gene encodes CDR1 LNHDA and CDR2 SQIVND (reference sequence). DNA of the CDR3: TGTGCCAGTAGTATAGGTACTAGCGGGAACAGCGAGCAGTACTTC. Residues: CASSIGTSGNSEQYF. Full variable domain (outside the CDR3, taken from reference TRBV19 and TRBJ2-7): DGGITQSPKYLFRKEGQNVTLSCEQNLNHDAMYWYRQDPGQGLRLIYYSQIVNDFQKGDIAEGYSVSREKKESFPLTVTSAQKNPTAFYLCASSIGTSGNSEQYFGPGTRLTVT.